Given below is one TCR beta chain in context. Its antigen is not identified. This entry is derived from a study of cytomegalovirus exposure and HLA in healthy donors. Points from the study as a whole: A later analysis found common viral pathogens apparently linked to several of the most significant clusters.

Healthy bone marrow donors made up the donors. Primers for the PCR totalled 60 Vbeta and 13 Jbeta. Source study methods: Counted up in a later analysis, unique TCR beta chains came to about 80 million, with around 10 million shared. Clones were sequenced by immunoSEQ multiplex PCR, and TCRdb holds only the in-frame ones, with some missing. The V and J calls and clone size come from that table; D and trimming were worked out from the DNA. The sample shows about 140,000 clones, approximately 80% of them seen only once. The germline gives CDR1 MNHEY, CDR2 SVGAGI. This CDR3 region has 15 residues. V was clipped by 2 bases and J by 5 bases, with 15 bases between them.

V gene TRBV6-5 combines with J gene TRBJ1-1; TRBD1 might be the D (5 bases). This receptor was identified in a male donor in good health and CMV-seronegative. Sequencing was performed on PBMCs. The chain's CDR3 is CASSYGGEPKTEAFF. As DNA, the CDR3 is TGTGCCAGCAGTTACGGGGGGGAACCGAAAACTGAAGCTTTCTTT.